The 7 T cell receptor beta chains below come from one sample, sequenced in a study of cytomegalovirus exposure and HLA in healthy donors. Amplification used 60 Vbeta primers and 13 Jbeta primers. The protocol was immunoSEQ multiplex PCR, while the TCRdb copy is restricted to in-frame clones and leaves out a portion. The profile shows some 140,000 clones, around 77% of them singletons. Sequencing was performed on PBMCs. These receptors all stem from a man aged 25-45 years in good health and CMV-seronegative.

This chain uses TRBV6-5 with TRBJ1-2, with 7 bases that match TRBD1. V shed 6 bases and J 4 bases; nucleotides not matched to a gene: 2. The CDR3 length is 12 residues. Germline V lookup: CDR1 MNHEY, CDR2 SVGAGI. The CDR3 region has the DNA TGTGCCAGCAGGGGGACAGCCTATGGCTACACCTTC. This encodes CASRGTAYGYTF.

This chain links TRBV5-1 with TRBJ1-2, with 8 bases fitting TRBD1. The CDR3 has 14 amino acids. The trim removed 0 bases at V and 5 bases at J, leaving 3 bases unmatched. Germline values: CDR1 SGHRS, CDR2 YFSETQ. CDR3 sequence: CASSLAGGHYGYTF. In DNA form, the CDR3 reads TGCGCCAGCAGCTTGGCAGGGGGCCATTATGGCTACACCTTC.

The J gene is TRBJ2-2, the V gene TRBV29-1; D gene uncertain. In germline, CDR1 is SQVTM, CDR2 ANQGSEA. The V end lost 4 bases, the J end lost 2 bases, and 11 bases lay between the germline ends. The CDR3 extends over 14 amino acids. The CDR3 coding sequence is TGCAGCGTTGGAGCAGAGGTCAACACCGGGGAGCTGTTTTTT. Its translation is CSVGAEVNTGELFF.

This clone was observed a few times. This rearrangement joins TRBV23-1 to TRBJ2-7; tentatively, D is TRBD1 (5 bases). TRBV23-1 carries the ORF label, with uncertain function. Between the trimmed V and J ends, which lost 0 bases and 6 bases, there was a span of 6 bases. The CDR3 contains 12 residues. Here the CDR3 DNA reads TGCGCCAGCAGTCAATCGGGGCCCGAGCAGTACTTC. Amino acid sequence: CASSQSGPEQYF.

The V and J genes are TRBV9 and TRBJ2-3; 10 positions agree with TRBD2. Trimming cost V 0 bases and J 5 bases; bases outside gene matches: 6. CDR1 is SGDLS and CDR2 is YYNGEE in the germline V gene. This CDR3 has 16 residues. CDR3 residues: CASSVEGTSERDTQYF. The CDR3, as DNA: TGTGCCAGCAGCGTAGAAGGGACTAGCGAACGAGATACGCAGTATTTT.

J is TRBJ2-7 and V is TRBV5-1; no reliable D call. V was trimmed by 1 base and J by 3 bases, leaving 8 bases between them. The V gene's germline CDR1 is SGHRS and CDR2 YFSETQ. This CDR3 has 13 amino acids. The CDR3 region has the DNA TGCGCCAGCAGCTTGTATCAGAACTACGAGCAGTACTTC. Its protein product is CASSLYQNYEQYF.

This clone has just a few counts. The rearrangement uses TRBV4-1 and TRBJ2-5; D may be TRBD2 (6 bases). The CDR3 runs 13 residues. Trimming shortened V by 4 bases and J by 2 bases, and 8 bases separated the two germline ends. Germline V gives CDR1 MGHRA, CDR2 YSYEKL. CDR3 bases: TGCGCCAGCAGCCTTAGCGGACAAGAGACCCAGTACTTC. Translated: CASSLSGQETQYF.